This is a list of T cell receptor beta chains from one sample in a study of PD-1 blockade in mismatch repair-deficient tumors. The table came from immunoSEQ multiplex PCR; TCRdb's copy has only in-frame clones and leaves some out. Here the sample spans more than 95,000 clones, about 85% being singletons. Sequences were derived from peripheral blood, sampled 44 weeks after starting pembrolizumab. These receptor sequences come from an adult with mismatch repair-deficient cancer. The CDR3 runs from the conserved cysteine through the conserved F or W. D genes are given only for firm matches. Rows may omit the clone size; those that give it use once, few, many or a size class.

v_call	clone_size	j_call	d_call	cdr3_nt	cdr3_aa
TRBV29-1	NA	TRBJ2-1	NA	TGCACCGCCGAAGGACCCTACAATGAGCAGTTCTTC	CTAEGPYNEQFF
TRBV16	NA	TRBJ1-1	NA	TGTGCCAGCAGCCAATCCGAGGTGGACCTGGGAAATACTGAAGCTTTCTTT	CASSQSEVDLGNTEAFF
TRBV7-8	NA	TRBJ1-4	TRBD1	TGTGCCAGCAGCTTAGAGGACAGGGCTAATGAAAAACTGTTTTTT	CASSLEDRANEKLFF
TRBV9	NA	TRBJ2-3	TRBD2	TGTGCCAGCAGCTCTAGCGGGAGTCAGACTCCCCTGGATACGCAGTATTTT	CASSSSGSQTPLDTQYF
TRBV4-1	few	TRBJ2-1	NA	TGCGCCAGCAGCCAAGACTTCCGAACCCGGTTCTTC	CASSQDFRTRFF
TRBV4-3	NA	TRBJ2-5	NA	TGCGCCAGCAGCCAAGACAGGGGCCAAGAGACCCAGTACTTC	CASSQDRGQETQYF
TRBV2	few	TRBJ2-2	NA	TGTGCAGACTCCCGGGACATTCACGGGGAGCTGTTTTTT	CADSRDIHGELFF
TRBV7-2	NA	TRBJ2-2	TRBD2	TGTGCCAGCAGCTCGACTTTGGGAGGGTTCGGGGAGCTGTTTTTT	CASSSTLGGFGELFF
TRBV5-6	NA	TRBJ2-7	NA	TGTGCCAGCAGTCGCCGAGGAGAGCAGTACTTC	CASSRRGEQYF
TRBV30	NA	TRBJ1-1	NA	TGTGCCTGTGGGGTGACTGAAGCTTTCTTT	CACGVTEAFF
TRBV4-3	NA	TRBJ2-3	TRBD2	TGCGCCAGCAGCCAAGAACCTAGCGGGAGTTTAGATACGCAGTATTTT	CASSQEPSGSLDTQYF
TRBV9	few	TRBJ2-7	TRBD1	TGTGCCAGCAGCCCTCCCGGGACAGGGTCTCCCGAGCAGTACTTC	CASSPPGTGSPEQYF
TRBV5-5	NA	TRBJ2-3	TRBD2	TGTGCCAGCAGCCCCGCCGGGAGGGGCGAGGGGGATACGCAGTATTTT	CASSPAGRGEGDTQYF
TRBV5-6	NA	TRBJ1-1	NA	TGTGCCAGCAGCTTGAAGGGGAGAAACACTGAAGCTTTCTTT	CASSLKGRNTEAFF
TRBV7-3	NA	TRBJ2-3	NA	TGTGCCAGCAGCGTAACGGGTCCAGATACGCAGTATTTT	CASSVTGPDTQYF
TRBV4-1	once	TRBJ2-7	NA	TGCGCCAGCAGCCAAGATAGGCCACAGGGTTCCTACGAGCAGTACTTC	CASSQDRPQGSYEQYF
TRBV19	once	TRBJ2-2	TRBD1	TGTGCCAGTAGTTCTGGACAGGGGGCGCATGCGAACACCGGGGAGCTGTTTTTT	CASSSGQGAHANTGELFF
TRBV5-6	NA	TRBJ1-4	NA	TGTGCCAGCAGCTTAGCCCTCGGGGGGCGTAGTGGTGAAAAACTGTTTTTT	CASSLALGGRSGEKLFF
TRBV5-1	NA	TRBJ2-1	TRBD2	TGCGCCAGCAGGGCGGGACTAGCTATTCCCAATGAGCAGTTCTTC	CASRAGLAIPNEQFF
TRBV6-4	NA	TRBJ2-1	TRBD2	TGTGCCAGCAGTGAAGCTAGCGGGAGTAGCAATGAGCAGTTCTTC	CASSEASGSSNEQFF
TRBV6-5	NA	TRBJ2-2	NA	TGTGCCAGCAGTTGGAGTACAACCGGGGAGCTGTTTTTT	CASSWSTTGELFF
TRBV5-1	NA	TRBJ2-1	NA	TGCGCCAGCAGCTTACGGGACACTTACAATGAGCAGTTCTTC	CASSLRDTYNEQFF
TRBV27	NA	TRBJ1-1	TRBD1	TGTGCCAGCAGTCTCAAGGGACAGATTTTGAGTGACACTGAAGCTTTCTTT	CASSLKGQILSDTEAFF
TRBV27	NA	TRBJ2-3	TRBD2	TGTGCCAGCAGTTTACTAGCGGGAGGGCCTGGGGCAGATACGCAGTATTTT	CASSLLAGGPGADTQYF
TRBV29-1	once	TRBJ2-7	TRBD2	TGCAGCGTTGGGGTTAGCGGGAACCACGAGCAGTACTTC	CSVGVSGNHEQYF
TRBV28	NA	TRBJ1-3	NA	TGTGCCAGCAGCCCCAACTTTACATACCGCGGAAACACCATATATTTT	CASSPNFTYRGNTIYF
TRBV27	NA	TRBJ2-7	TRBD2	TGTGCCAGCAGTTTATCTAGCGGGCCCTCCTACGAGCAGTACTTC	CASSLSSGPSYEQYF
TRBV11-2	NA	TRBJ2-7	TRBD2	TGTGCCAGCAGTGCGGACATGGGACTAGCGCCTCCCTACGAGCAGTACTTC	CASSADMGLAPPYEQYF
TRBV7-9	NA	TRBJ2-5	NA	TGTGCCAGCAGCTTAAGTGGGTCCTTTTGGCAAGAGACCCAGTACTTC	CASSLSGSFWQETQYF
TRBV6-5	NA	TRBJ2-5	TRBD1	TGTGCCAGCAGTTACCTTTACAGGGGCCAAGAGACCCAGTACTTC	CASSYLYRGQETQYF
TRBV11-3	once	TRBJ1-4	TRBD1	TGTGCCAGCAGACCCCCGGGACAGATTAATGAAAAACTGTTTTTT	CASRPPGQINEKLFF
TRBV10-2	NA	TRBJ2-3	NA	TGCGCCAGCACCGAGGACTCGGCCACAGATACGCAGTATTTT	CASTEDSATDTQYF
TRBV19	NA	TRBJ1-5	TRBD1	TGTGCCAGTAGTGGGGGGACAGGGTTGTATAGCAATCAGCCCCAGCATTTT	CASSGGTGLYSNQPQHF
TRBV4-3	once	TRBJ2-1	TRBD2	TGCGCCAGCAGCCAAGTCTTTCTAGCGGGTTATCCCTACAATGAGCAGTTCTTC	CASSQVFLAGYPYNEQFF